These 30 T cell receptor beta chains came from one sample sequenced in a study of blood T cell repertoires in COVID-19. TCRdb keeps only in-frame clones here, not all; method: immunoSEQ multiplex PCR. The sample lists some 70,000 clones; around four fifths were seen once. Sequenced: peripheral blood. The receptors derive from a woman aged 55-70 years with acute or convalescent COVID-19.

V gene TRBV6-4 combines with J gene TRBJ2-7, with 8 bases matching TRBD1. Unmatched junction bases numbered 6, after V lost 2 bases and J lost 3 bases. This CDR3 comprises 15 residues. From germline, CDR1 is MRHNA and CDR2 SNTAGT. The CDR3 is CASSDIRTGLYEQYF. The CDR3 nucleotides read TGTGCCAGCAGTGACATCAGGACAGGGCTCTACGAGCAGTACTTC.

The CDR3 loop reads CASSFYRGETQYF. The CDR3 nucleotides are TGCGCCAGCAGCTTTTACAGGGGAGAGACCCAGTACTTC. V is TRBV5-1 and J is TRBJ2-5; 7 bases align to TRBD1. CDR3 length: 13 residues. V was pared by 2 bases and J by 4 bases, with 2 bases of the junction left unmatched. Germline lookup yields CDR1 SGHRS and CDR2 YFSETQ.

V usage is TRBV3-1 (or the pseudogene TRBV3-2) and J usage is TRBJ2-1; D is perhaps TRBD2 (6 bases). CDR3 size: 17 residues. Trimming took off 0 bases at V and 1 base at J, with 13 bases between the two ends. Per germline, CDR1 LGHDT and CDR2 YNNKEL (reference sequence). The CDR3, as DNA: TGTGCCAGCAGCCAAGATGCCGGGGGAGCATCCTACAATGAGCAGTTCTTC. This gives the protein CASSQDAGGASYNEQFF.

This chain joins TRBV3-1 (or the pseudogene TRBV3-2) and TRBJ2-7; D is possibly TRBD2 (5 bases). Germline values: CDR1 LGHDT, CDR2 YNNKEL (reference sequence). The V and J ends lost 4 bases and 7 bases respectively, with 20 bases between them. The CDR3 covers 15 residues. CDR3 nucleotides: TGTGCCAGCAGCCCACCTTATGGACTGGTAAGGGAGCAGTACTTC. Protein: CASSPPYGLVREQYF.

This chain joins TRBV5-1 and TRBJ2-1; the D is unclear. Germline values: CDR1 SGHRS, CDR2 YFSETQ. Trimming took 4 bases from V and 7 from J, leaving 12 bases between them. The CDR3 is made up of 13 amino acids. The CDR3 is CASSPPVKNEQFF. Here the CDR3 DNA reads TGCGCCAGCAGCCCGCCGGTAAAAAATGAGCAGTTCTTC.

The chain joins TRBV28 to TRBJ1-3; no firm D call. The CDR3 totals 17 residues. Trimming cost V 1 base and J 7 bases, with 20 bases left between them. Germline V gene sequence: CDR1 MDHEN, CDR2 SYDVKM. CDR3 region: CASSLSVFSGSGNTIYF. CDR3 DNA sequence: TGTGCCAGCAGTTTATCCGTTTTTAGCGGATCGGGGAACACCATATATTTT.

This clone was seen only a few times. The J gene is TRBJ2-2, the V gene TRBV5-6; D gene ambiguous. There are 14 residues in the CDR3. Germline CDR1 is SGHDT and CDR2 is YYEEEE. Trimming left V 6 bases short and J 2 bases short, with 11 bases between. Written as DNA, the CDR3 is TGTGCCAGCACACCTCAGGTTAACACCGGGGAGCTGTTTTTT. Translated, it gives CASTPQVNTGELFF.

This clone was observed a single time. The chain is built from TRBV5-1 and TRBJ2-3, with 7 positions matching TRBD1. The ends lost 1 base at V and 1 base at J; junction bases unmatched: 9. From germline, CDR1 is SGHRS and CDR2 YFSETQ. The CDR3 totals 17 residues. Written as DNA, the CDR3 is TGCGCCAGCAGCTTGACGACGGGACAGCCGGGCACAGATACGCAGTATTTT. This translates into CASSLTTGQPGTDTQYF. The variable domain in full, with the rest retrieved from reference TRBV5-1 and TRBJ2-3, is KAGVTQTPRYLIKTRGQQVTLSCSPISGHRSVSWYQQTPGQGLQFLFEYFSETQRNKGNFPGRFSGRQFSNSRSEMNVSTLELGDSALYLCASSLTTGQPGTDTQYFGPGTRLTVL.

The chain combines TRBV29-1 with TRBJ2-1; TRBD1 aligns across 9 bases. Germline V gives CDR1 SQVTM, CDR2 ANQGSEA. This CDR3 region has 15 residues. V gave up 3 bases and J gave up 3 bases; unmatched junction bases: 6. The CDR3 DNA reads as TGCAGCGTTGAGACCGGGACAGGGTTCTACAATGAGCAGTTCTTC. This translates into CSVETGTGFYNEQFF.

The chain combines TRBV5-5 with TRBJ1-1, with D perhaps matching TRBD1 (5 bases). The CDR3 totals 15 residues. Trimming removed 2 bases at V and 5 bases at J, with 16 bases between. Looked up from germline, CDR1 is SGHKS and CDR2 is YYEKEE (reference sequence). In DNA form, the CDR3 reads TGTGCCAGCAGCTTTAGTATCACGTCAGGGACTGAAGCTTTCTTT. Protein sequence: CASSFSITSGTEAFF.

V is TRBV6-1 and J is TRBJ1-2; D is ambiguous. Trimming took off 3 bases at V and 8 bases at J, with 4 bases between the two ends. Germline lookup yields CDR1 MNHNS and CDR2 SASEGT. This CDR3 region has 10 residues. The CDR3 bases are TGTGCCAGCAGTGACGAGGGCTACACCTTC. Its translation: CASSDEGYTF.

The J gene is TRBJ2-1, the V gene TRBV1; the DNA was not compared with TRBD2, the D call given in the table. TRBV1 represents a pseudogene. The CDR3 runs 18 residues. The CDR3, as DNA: TGCACCAGCAGCCAAGATCTTACGGGACCGCGGGGGGGGGATGAGCAGTTCTTC. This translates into CTSSQDLTGPRGGDEQFF.

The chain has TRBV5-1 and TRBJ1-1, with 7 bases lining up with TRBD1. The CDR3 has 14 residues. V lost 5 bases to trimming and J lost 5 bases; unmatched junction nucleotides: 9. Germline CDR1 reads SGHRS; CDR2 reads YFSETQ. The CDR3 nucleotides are TGCGCCAGCAGGCCACAGGGGCTCTGGACTGAAGCTTTCTTT. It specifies CASRPQGLWTEAFF.

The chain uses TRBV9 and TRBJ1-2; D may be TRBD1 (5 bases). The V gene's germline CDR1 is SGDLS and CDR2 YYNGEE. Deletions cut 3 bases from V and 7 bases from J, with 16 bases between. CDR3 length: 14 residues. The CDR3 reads CASSAGWGLSGYTF. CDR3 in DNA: TGTGCCAGCAGCGCTGGGTGGGGACTAAGTGGCTACACCTTC. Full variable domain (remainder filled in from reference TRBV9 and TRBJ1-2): DSGVTQTPKHLITATGQRVTLRCSPRSGDLSVYWYQQSLDQGLQFLIQYYNGEERAKGNILERFSAQQFPDLHSELNLSSLELGDSALYFCASSAGWGLSGYTFGSGTRLTVV.

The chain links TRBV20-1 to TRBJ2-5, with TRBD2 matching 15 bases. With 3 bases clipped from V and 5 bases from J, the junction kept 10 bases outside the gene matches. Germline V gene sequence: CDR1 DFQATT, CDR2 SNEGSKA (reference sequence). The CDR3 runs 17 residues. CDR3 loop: CSASDSRTSGGVETQYF. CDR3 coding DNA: TGCAGTGCTAGTGATTCCCGGACTAGCGGGGGGGTTGAGACCCAGTACTTC.

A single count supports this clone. CDR3 nucleotide sequence: TGTGCCAGCAGCCCCGCGGGGGGGGCTCAAGAGACCCAGTACTTC. Translated: CASSPAGGAQETQYF. The chain recombines TRBV7-2 with TRBJ2-5, with TRBD2 identical over 9 bases. The junction had 6 bases not matched to a gene; V was cut back by 5 bases and J by 2 bases. The CDR3 covers 15 residues. Looked up from germline, CDR1 is SGHTA and CDR2 is FQGNSA.

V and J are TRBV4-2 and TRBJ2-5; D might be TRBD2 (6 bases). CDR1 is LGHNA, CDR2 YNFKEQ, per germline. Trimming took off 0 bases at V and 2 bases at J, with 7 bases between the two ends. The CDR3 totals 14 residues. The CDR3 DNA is TGTGCCAGCAGCCAAGACGCGGGGCAAGAGACCCAGTACTTC. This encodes CASSQDAGQETQYF.

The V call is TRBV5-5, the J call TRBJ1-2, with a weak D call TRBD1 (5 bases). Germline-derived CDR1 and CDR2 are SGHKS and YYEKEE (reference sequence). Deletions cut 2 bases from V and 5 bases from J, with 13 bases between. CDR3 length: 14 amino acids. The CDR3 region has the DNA TGTGCCAGCAGCTTTGGCGGGGCGGAATATGGCTACACCTTC. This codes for CASSFGGAEYGYTF.

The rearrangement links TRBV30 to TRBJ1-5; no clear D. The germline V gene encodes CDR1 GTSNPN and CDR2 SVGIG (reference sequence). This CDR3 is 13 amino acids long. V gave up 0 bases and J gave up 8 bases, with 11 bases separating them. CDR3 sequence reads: CAWSVRGTEPQHF. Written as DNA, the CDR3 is TGTGCCTGGAGTGTACGGGGTACGGAGCCCCAGCATTTT.

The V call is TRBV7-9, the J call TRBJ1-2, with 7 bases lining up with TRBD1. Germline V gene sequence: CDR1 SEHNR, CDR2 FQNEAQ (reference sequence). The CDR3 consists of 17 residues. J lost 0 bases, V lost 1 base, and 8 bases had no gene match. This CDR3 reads CASSLVGTDSTNYGYTF. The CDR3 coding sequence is TGTGCCAGCAGCTTAGTTGGGACAGATTCTACTAACTATGGCTACACCTTC.

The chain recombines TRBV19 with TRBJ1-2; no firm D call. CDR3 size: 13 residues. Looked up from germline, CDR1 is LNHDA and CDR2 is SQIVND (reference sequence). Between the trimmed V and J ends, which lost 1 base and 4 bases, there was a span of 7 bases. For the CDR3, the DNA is TGTGCCAGTAGTATAGGTCGTAGCTATGGCTACACCTTC. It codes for CASSIGRSYGYTF.

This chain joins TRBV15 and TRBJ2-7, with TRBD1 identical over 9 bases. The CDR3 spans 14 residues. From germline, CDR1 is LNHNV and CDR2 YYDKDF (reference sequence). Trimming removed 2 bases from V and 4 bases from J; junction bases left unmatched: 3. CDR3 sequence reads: CATSRSGQGYEQYF. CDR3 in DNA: TGTGCCACCAGCAGATCGGGACAGGGTTACGAGCAGTACTTC.

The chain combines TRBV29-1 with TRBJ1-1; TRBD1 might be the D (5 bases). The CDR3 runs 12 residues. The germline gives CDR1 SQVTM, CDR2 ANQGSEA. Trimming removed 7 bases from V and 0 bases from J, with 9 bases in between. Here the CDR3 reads CSAQTVNTEAFF. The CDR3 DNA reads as TGCAGCGCCCAGACAGTGAACACTGAAGCTTTCTTT. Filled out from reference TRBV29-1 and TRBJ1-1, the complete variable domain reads SAVISQKPSRDICQRGTSLTIQCQVDSQVTMMFWYRQQPGQSLTLIATANQGSEATYESGFVIDKFPISRPNLTFSTLTVSNMSPEDSSIYLCSAQTVNTEAFFGQGTRLTVV.

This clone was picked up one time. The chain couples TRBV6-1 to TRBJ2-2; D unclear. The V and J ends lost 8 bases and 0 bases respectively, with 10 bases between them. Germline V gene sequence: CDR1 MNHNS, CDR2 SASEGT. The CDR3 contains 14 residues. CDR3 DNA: TGTGCCAGCGCAGGCGTTCCGAACACCGGGGAGCTGTTTTTT. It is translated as CASAGVPNTGELFF.

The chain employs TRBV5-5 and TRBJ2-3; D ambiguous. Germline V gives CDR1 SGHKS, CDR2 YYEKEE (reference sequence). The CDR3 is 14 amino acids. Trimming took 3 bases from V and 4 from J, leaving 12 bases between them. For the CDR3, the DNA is TGTGCCAGCAGCTACGTTACGGGTGCAGATACGCAGTATTTT. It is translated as CASSYVTGADTQYF.

In DNA, the CDR3 is TGCGCCAGCAGCCCTTCGACAGCGAGGAACACTGAAGCTTTCTTT. Translated: CASSPSTARNTEAFF. The V call is TRBV4-1, the J call TRBJ1-1; a weak D match, TRBD1 (5 bases). CDR1 is MGHRA and CDR2 is YSYEKL in the germline V gene. The CDR3 runs 15 residues. V was clipped by 4 bases and J by 1 base, with 13 bases between them.

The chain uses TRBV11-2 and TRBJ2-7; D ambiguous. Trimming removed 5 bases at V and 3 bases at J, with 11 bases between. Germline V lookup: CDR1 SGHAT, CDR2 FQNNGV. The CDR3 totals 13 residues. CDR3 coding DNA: TGTGCCAGCAGCCAGCAGGCTGGCTACGAGCAGTACTTC. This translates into CASSQQAGYEQYF.

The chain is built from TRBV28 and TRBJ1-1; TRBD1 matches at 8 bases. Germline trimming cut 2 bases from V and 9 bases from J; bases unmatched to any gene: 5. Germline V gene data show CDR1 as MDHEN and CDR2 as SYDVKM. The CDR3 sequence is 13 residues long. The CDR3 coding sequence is TGTGCCAGCAGTTTAGCCGGGACAGGTCAAGCTTTCTTT. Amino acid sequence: CASSLAGTGQAFF. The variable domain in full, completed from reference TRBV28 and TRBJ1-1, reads DVKVTQSSRYLVKRTGEKVFLECVQDMDHENMFWYRQDPGLGLRLIYFSYDVKMKEKGDIPEGYSVSREKKERFSLILESASTNQTSMYLCASSLAGTGQAFFGQGTRLTVV.

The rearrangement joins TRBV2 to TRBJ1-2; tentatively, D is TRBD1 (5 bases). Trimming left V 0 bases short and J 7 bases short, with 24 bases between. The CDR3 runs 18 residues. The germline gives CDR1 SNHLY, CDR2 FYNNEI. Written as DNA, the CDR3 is TGTGCCAGCAGTGAAGCTCGGGGGTTTGGTCTAGGCTCGTTTGGCTACACCTTC. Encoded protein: CASSEARGFGLGSFGYTF.

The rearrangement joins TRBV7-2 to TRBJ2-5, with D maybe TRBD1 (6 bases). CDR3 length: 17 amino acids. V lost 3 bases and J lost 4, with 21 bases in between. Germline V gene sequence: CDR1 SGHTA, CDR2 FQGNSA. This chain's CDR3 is CASSLFFRRGSGETQYF. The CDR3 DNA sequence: TGTGCCAGCAGCTTGTTTTTCCGCAGGGGCTCGGGAGAGACCCAGTACTTC.